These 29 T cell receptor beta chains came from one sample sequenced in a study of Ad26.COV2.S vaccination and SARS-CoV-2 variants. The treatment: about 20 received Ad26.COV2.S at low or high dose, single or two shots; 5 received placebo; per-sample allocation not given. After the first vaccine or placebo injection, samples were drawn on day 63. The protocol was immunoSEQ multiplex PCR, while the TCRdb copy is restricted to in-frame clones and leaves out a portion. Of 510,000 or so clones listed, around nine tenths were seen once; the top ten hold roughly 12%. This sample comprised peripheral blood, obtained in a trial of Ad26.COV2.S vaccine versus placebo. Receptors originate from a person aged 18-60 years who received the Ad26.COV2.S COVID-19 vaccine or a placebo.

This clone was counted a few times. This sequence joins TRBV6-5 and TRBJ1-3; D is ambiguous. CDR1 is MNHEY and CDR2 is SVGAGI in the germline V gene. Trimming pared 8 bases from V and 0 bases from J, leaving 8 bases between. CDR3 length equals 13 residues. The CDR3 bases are TGTGCCAGCTTAAGCTCCTCTGGAAACACCATATATTTT. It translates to CASLSSSGNTIYF.

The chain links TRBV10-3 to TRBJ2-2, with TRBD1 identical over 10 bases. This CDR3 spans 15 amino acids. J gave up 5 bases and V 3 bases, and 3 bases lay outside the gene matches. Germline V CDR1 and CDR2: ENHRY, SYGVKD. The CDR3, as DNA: TGTGCCATCAGTGACAGGGGACAGGGGACCGGGGAGCTGTTTTTT. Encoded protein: CAISDRGQGTGELFF.

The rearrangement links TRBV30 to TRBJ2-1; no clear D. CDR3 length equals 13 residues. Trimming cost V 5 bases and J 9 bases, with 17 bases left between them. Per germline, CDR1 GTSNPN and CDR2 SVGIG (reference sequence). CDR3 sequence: CAWSPVSNGEQFF. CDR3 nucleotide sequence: TGTGCCTGGTCCCCCGTGTCCAACGGTGAGCAGTTCTTC.

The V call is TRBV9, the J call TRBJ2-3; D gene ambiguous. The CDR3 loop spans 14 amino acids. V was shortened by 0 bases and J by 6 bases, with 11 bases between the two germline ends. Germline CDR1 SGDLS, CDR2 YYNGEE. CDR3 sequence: CASSVDARRDTQYF. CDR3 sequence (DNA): TGTGCCAGCAGCGTAGATGCTCGAAGGGATACGCAGTATTTT.

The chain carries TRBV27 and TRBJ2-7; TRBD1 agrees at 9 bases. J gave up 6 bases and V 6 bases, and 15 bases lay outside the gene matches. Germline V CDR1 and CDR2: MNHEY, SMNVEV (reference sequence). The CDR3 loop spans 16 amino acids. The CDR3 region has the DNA TGTGCCAGCAGCCTATACGTCATGGGACAGGGTCTCGAGCAGTACTTC. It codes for CASSLYVMGQGLEQYF.

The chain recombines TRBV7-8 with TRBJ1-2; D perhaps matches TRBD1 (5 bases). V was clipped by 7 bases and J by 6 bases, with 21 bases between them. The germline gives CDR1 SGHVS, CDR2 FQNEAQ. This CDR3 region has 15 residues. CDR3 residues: CASKGAGQTQNGYTF. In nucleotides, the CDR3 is TGTGCCAGCAAAGGGGCTGGGCAGACACAGAATGGCTACACCTTC.

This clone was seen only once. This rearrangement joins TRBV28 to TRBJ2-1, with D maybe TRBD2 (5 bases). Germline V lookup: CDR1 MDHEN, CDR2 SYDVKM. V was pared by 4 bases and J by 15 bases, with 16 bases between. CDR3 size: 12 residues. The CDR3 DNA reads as TGTGCCAGCAGTTCTAGCCCGAGTCCTTGGTTCTTC. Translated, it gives CASSSSPSPWFF.

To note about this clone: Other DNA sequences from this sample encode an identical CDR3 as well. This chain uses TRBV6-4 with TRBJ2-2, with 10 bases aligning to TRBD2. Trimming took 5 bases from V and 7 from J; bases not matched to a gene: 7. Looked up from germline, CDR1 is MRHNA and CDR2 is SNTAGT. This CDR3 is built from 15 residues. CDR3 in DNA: TGTGCCAGCAGTTCCCTAGCGGGAGTTGGCGGGGAGCTGTTTTTT. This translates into CASSSLAGVGGELFF.

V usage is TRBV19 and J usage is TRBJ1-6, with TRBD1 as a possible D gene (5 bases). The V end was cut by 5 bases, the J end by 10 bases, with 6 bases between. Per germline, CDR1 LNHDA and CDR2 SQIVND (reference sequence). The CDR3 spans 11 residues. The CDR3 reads CASSGGSPLHF. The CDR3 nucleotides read TGTGCCAGTAGTGGGGGATCACCCCTCCACTTT.

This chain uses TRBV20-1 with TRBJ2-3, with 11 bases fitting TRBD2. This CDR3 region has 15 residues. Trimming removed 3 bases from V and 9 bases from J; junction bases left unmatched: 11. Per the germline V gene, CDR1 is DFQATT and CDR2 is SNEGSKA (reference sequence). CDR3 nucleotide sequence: TGCAGTGCTAGTCGACTAGCGGGACCGGCCGGGACGCAGTATTTT. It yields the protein CSASRLAGPAGTQYF.

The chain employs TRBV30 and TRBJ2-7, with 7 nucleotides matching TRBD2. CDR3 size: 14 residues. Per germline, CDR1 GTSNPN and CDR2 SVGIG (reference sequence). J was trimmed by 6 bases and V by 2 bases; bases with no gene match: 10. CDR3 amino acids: CAWSREAGLSEQYF. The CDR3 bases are TGTGCCTGGAGTCGGGAGGCAGGCCTCAGCGAGCAGTACTTC.

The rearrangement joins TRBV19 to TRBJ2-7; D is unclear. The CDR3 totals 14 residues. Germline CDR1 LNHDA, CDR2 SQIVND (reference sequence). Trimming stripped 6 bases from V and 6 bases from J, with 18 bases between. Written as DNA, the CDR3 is TGTGCCAGTAGGGGCGCAGCTCCACCCGGCGAGCAGTACTTC. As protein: CASRGAAPPGEQYF.

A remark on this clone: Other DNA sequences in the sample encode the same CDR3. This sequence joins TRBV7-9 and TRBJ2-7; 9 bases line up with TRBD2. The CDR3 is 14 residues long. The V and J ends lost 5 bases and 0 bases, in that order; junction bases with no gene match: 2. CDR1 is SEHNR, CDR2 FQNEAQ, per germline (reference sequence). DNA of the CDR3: TGTGCCAGCAGCCCTAGCGGGATCTCCTACGAGCAGTACTTC. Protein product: CASSPSGISYEQYF.

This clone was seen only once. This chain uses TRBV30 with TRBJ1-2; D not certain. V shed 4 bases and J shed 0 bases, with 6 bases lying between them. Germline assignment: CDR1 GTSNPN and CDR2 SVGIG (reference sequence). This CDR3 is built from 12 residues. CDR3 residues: CAWTTANYGYTF. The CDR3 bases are TGTGCCTGGACCACCGCTAACTATGGCTACACCTTC.

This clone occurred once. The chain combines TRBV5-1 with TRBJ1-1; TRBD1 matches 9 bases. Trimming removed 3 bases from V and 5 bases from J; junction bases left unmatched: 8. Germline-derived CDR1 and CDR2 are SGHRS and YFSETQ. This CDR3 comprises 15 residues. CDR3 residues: CASSWSTQGATEAFF. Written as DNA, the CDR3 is TGCGCCAGCAGCTGGTCCACACAGGGGGCAACTGAAGCTTTCTTT.

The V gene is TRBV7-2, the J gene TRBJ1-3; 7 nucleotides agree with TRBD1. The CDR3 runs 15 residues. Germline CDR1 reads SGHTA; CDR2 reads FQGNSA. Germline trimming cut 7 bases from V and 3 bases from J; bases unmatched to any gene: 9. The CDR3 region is CASMGGGGFGNTIYF. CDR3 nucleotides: TGTGCCAGCATGGGGGGAGGGGGCTTTGGAAACACCATATATTTT.

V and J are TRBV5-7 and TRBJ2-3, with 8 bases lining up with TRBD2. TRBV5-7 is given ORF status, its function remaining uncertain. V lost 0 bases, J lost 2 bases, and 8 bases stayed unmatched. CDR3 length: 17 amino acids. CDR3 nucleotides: TGTGCCAGCAGCTTGGGCTTGACTAGCGTATTCACAGATACGCAGTATTTT. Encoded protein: CASSLGLTSVFTDTQYF.

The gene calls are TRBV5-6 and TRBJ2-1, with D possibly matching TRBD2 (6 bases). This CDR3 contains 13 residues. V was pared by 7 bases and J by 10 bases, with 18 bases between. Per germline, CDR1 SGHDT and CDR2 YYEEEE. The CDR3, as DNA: TGTGCCAGCTCACGGGGACCCGCGGGGGAGCAGTTCTTC. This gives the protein CASSRGPAGEQFF.

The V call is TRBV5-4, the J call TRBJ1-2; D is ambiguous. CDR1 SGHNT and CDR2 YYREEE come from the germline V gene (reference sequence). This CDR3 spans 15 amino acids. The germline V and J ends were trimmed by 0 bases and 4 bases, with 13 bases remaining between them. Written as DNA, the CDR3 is TGTGCCAGCAGCTTGGACTCTACACGGGGCTATGGCTACACCTTC. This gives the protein CASSLDSTRGYGYTF.

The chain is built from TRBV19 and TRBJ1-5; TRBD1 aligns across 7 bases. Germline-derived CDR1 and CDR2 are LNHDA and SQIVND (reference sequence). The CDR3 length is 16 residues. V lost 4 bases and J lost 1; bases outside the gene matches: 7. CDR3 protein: CASSTTGANSNQPQHF. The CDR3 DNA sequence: TGTGCCAGTAGTACTACAGGGGCGAACAGCAATCAGCCCCAGCATTTT.

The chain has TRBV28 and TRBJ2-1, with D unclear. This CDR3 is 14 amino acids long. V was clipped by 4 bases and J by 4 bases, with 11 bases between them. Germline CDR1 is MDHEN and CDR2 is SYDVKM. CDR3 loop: CASSSWTEYNEQFF. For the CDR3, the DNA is TGTGCCAGCAGTTCCTGGACCGAATACAATGAGCAGTTCTTC.

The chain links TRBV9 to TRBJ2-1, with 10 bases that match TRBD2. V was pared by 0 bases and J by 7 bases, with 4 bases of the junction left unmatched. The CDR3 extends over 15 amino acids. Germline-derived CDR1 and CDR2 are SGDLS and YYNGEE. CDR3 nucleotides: TGTGCCAGCAGCGTAGAACTAGCGGGATTTAATGAGCAGTTCTTC. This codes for CASSVELAGFNEQFF.

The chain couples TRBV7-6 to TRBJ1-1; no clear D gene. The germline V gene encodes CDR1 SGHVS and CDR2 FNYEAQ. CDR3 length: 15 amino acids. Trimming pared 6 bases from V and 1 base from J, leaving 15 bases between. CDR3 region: CASRERGLGNTEAFF. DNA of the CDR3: TGTGCCAGCAGGGAGAGAGGATTGGGGAACACTGAAGCTTTCTTT.

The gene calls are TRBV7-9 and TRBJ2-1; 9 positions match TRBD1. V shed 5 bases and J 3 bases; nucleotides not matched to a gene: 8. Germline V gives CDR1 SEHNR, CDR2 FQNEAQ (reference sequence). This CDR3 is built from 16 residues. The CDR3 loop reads CASSPQTGGYYNEQFF. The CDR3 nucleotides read TGTGCCAGCAGCCCACAGACAGGGGGTTACTACAATGAGCAGTTCTTC.

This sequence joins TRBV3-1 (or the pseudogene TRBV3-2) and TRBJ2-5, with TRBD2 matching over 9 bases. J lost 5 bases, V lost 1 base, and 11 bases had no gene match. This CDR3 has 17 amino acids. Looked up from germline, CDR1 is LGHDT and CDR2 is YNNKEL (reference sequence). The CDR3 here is CASSQGGVAGVGETQYF. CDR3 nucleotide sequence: TGTGCCAGCAGCCAAGGTGGAGTAGCGGGAGTTGGTGAGACCCAGTACTTC.

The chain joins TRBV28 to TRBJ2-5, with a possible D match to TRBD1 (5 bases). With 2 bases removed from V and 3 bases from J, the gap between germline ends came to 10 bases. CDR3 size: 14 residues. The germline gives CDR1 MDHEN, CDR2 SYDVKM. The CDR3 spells CASSLQGAKETQYF. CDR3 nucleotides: TGTGCCAGCAGTTTACAAGGGGCCAAAGAGACCCAGTACTTC.

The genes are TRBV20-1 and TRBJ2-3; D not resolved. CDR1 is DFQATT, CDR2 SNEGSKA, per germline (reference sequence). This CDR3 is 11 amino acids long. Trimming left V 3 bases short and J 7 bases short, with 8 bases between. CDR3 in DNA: TGCAGTGCTAGGGTTACGAATACGCAGTATTTT. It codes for CSARVTNTQYF.

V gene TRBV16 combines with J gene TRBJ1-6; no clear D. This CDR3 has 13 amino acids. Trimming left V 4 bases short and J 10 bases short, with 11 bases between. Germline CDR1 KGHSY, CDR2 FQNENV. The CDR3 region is CASSPSVGSPLHF. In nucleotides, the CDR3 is TGTGCCAGCAGCCCTTCCGTGGGGTCACCCCTCCACTTT.

CDR3 amino acids: CASSLDGATTDTQYF. Here the CDR3 DNA reads TGTGCCAGCAGTTTAGACGGGGCGACCACAGATACGCAGTATTTT. V usage is TRBV27 and J usage is TRBJ2-3; either TRBD1 or TRBD2 may fit D (5 bases each). The CDR3 consists of 15 residues. Trimming took 2 bases from V and 2 from J, leaving 11 bases between them. Germline V gene data show CDR1 as MNHEY and CDR2 as SMNVEV (reference sequence).